This TCR beta chain was obtained from a study of blood T cell repertoires in COVID-19. Study context: Acute-phase and convalescent COVID-19 samples originated in the United States, Italy and Spain. The analysed material was cDNA or gDNA that came from T cells, B-cell-depleted T cells, or PBMCs.

This clone has only one observation. Clones were read by immunoSEQ multiplex PCR, and TCRdb kept only the in-frame ones, dropping some. The data contain roughly 120,000 clones, about nine tenths of them singletons. The TCR sequence derives from a human donor with active COVID-19. The donor label of this sample is uncertain. The specimen was peripheral blood.

The CDR3 loop is CASSQDEISGGSYSSTDTQYF. The CDR3 DNA is TGCGCCAGCAGCCAAGATGAAATTAGCGGGGGGTCCTACTCTAGCACAGATACGCAGTATTTT. V usage is TRBV4-1 and J usage is TRBJ2-3, with 10 nucleotides matching TRBD2. Germline V gene lookup returns CDR1 MGHRA and CDR2 YSYEKL. This CDR3 is built from 21 residues. Losses at the gene ends were 0 bases for V and 0 bases for J; bases not matched to a gene: 15.